The clone carrying this T cell receptor (beta chain) was recorded at least ten times. The V end was cut by 3 bases, the J end by 6 bases, with 8 bases between. This CDR3 has 12 amino acids. Germline V gives CDR1 MGHRA, CDR2 YSYEKL. The protocol was immunoSEQ multiplex PCR, while the TCRdb copy is restricted to in-frame clones and leaves out a portion. The repertoire holds 190,000 or so clones, with about 86% as singletons. The entry originates in a study of cytomegalovirus exposure and HLA in healthy donors. Sequenced material: PBMCs. This chain links TRBV4-1 with TRBJ1-1, with unresolved D. The sequence was obtained from a woman between 18 and 29 years old in good health and CMV-seropositive. The CDR3 nucleotides are TGCGCCAGCAGCCAGGCGGCGTCTGAAGCTTTCTTT. It specifies CASSQAASEAFF.